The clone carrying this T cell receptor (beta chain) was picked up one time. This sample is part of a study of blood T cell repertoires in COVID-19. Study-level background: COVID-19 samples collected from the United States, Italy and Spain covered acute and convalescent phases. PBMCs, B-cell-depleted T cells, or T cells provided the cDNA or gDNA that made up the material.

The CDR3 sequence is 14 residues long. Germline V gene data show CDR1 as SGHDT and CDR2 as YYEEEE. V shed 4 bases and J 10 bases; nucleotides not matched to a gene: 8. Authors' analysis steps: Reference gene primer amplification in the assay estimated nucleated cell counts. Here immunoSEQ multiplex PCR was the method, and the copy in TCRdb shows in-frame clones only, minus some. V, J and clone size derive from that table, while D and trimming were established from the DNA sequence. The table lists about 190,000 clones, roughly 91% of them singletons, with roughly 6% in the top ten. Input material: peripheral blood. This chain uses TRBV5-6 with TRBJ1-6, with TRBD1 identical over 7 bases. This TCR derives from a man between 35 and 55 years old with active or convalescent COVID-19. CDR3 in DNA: TGTGCCAGCAGCCAAAGGGACAGAGAATCACCCCTCCACTTT. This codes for CASSQRDRESPLHF.